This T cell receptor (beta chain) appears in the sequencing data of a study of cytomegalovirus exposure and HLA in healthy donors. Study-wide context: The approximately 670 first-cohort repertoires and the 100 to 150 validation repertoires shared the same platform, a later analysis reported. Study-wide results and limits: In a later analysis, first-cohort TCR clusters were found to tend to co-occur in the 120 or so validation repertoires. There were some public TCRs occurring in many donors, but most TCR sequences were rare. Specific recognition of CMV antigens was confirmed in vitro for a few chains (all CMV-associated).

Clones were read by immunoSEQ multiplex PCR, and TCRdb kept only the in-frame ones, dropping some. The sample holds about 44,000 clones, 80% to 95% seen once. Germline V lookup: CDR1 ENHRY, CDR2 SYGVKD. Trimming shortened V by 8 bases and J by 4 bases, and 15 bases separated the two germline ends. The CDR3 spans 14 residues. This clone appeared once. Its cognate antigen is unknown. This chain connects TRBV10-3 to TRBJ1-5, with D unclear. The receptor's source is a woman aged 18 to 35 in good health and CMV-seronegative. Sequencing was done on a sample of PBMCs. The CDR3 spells CAIARSTQNQPQHF. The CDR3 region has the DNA TGTGCCATCGCCCGGTCGACACAGAATCAGCCCCAGCATTTT.